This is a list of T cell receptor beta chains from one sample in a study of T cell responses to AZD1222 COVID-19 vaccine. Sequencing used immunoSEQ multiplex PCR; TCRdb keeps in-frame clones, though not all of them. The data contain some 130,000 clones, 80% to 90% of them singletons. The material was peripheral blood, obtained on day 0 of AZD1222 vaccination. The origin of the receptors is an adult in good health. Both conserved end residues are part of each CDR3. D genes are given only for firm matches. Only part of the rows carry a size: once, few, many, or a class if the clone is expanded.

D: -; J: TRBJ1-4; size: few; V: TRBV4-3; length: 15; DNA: TGCGCCAGCAGCCAAGATTCCGGGTCTAATGAAAAACTGTTTTTT; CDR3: CASSQDSGSNEKLFF
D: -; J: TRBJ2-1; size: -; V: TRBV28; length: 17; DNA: TGTGCCAGCAGTTCGACACGCGCCCCCTTACCCTACAATGAGCAGTTCTTC; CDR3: CASSSTRAPLPYNEQFF
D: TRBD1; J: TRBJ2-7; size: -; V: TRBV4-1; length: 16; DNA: TGCGCCAGCAGCCAAGATCCTGGGACAGGGTCCTCCGAGCAGTACTTC; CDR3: CASSQDPGTGSSEQYF
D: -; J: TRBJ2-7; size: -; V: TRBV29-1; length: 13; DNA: TGCAGCGTTGGGGGGGGCGGCTCCTACGAGCAGTACTTC; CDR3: CSVGGGGSYEQYF
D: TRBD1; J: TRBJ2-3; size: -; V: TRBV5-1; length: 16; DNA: TGCGCCAGCAGCCAGACAGGGGTTGGGAGGACAGATACGCAGTATTTT; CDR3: CASSQTGVGRTDTQYF
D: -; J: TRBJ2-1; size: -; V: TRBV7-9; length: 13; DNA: TGTGCCAGCAGCTCCTGGACCTACAATGAGCAGTTCTTC; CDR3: CASSSWTYNEQFF
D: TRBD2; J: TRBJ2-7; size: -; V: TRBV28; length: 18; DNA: TGTGCCAGCAGCCCACCGGCACTAGCGGGATGGGGATCCTACGAGCAGTACTTC; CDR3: CASSPPALAGWGSYEQYF
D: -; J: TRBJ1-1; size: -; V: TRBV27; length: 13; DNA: TGTGCCAGCGCGGCAGGTGGAGGCACTGAAGCTTTCTTT; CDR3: CASAAGGGTEAFF
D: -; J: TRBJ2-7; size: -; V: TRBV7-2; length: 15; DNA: TGTGCCAGCAGCGTTACGGGGCGGGGAAGCAGGGAGCAGTACTTC; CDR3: CASSVTGRGSREQYF
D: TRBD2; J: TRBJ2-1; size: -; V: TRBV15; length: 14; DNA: TGTGCCACCAGCATGGGACTAGCCTTCAATGAGCAGTTCTTC; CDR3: CATSMGLAFNEQFF
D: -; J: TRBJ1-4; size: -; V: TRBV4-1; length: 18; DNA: TGCGCCAGCAGGTTCGGGAGGGGAATGAACTTAGCGGATGAAAAACTGTTTTTT; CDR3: CASRFGRGMNLADEKLFF
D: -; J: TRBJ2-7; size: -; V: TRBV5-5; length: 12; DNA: TGTGCCAGCAGCTTACCTTCCTCCGAGCAGTACTTC; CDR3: CASSLPSSEQYF
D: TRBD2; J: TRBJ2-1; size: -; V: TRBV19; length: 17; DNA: TGTGCCAGTAGTTCCAGGCGGGAGGACCATTTATACAATGAGCAGTTCTTC; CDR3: CASSSRREDHLYNEQFF
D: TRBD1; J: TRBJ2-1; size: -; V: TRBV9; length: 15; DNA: TGTGCCAGCAGCGAGCGGACAGGTAACTACAATGAGCAGTTCTTC; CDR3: CASSERTGNYNEQFF
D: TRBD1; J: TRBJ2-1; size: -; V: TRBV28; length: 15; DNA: TGTGCCAGCGGAGAGGACAGGGATGGCTACAATGAGCAGTTCTTC; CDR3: CASGEDRDGYNEQFF
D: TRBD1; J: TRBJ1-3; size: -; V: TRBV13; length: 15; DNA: TGTGCCAGCAGCTTTTCAGGGGGCTCTGGAAACACCATATATTTT; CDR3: CASSFSGGSGNTIYF
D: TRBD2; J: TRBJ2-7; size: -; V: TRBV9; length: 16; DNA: TGTGCCAGCAGCGCAGGTGCTGGACTAGGTATAGCCGAGCAGTACTTC; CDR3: CASSAGAGLGIAEQYF
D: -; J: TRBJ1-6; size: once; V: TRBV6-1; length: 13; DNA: TGTGCCAGCAGTGAGGGCAGGGATTCACCCCTCCACTTT; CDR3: CASSEGRDSPLHF
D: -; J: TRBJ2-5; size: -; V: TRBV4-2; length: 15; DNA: TGTGCCAGCAGCCAAGACGACCGACCGCGGGGGACCCAGTACTTC; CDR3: CASSQDDRPRGTQYF
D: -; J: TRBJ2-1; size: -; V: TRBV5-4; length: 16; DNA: TGTGCCAGCAGCTTGGCCGGGAGGGGGCCTTTAAATGAGCAGTTCTTC; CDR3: CASSLAGRGPLNEQFF